One and the same sample provided the 25 T cell receptor beta chains below, sequenced in a study of tissue T cells after allogeneic stem cell transplantation. Sequencing was performed with immunoSEQ multiplex PCR; in TCRdb, only in-frame clones are kept and a portion is missing. The table lists about 48,000 clones, over 65% of them singletons. The sequenced sample consisted of sorted cells pooled from one or two spleens. All receptors derive from a pool of C57BL/6 mice in good health.

A word on this clone: Mouse names are used for the genes. The read ends 1 residue early relative to the CDR3; the germline J gene fills the gap. This sequence joins TRBV13-1 and TRBJ2-7; 7 bases map to TRBD2. Germline CDR1 is NSHNY and CDR2 is SYGAGN. This CDR3 comprises 14 residues. V dropped 0 bases and J dropped 4; count of bases not matched to a gene: 4. Partial CDR3 DNA: TGTGCCAGCAGTGATGCCCGGGGGGGTTATGAACAGTAC. Amino acid sequence: CASSDARGGYEQY. The whole CDR3 protein is CASSDARGGYEQYF.

Worth noting for this clone: Any gene name here is a mouse gene name. The read ends 1 residue before the CDR3 terminus; that terminus is restored from the germline J gene. This chain links TRBV4 with TRBJ2-1, with 7 bases lining up with TRBD2. This CDR3 is built from 13 residues. Germline lookup yields CDR1 LGHDT and CDR2 YNNKQL (reference sequence). After removal of 10 bases from V and 0 bases from J, the junction contained 3 bases not matched to a gene. This CDR3 is CATGGDNYAEQFF. CDR3 DNA (partial): TGTGCCACGGGGGGGGATAACTATGCTGAGCAGTTC.

As regards this clone: Gene names follow the mouse nomenclature. The read gets to within 1 residue of the CDR3 end, and the germline J gene fills in the rest. This chain links TRBV12-1 with TRBJ1-3, with no clear D. The CDR3 runs to 14 residues. Germline V gene lookup returns CDR1 SGHSN and CDR2 HYEKVE. V was trimmed by 2 bases and J by 1 base, leaving 8 bases between them. The CDR3 loop reads CASSPTASGNTLYF. The sequenced CDR3 bases are TGTGCCAGCTCTCCCACAGCGTCTGGAAATACGCTCTAT.

About this clone itself: Gene names denote mouse genes. The covered CDR3 bases are TGCACCTGCAGTGCAGGGGGCGGTGGAAATACGCTCTAT. Encoded protein: CTCSAGGGGNTLY. From start to end, the CDR3 is CTCSAGGGGNTLYF. The V call is TRBV1, the J call TRBJ1-3; maybe TRBD1 (5 bases). The missing CDR3 end, 1 residue past where the read stops, is filled in from the germline J gene. The V and J ends lost 1 base and 3 bases respectively, with 7 bases between them. The CDR3 length is 14 residues. Germline loops: CDR1 NSQYPW, CDR2 LRSPGD (reference sequence).

Comment on this clone: Germline and genes: mouse. The CDR3 end falls 1 residue outside the read, so it is completed with the germline J gene. The chain has TRBV20 and TRBJ2-3, with D uncertain. Germline V gene data show CDR1 as GFQATS and CDR2 as STVNSAI. The CDR3 has 12 residues. Between the trimmed V and J ends, which lost 5 bases and 0 bases, there was a span of 6 bases. The CDR3: CGAFSSAETLYF. Partial CDR3 DNA: TGTGGTGCTTTTTCTAGTGCAGAAACGCTGTAT.

With respect to this clone: Genes here carry mouse names. Read sequence stops 1 residue before the CDR3 end, and the germline J gene provides the missing end. The chain links TRBV29 to TRBJ1-2; D remains ambiguous. The CDR3 has 14 residues. Germline-derived CDR1 and CDR2 are MSHET and SYDVDS. V was cut by 4 bases and J by 0 bases, with 9 bases left in between. The CDR3 DNA, read in part, is TGTGCTAGCAGTTATCGGACGGCAAACTCCGACTACACC. This sequence encodes CASSYRTANSDYT. The whole CDR3 protein reads CASSYRTANSDYTF.

This clone was counted a single time. Genes here carry mouse names. The DNA ends 1 residue before the CDR3 does, and the rest of the CDR3 is filled in from the germline J gene. The gene calls are TRBV16 and TRBJ2-5; 12 nucleotides match TRBD2. V lost 5 bases and J lost 5; bases outside the gene matches: 2. The CDR3 is 14 residues long. Germline loops: CDR1 SGHSA, CDR2 FRNQAP. This chain's CDR3 is CASSPDWGGDTQYF. CDR3 DNA, as far as it was read: TGTGCAAGCAGCCCGGACTGGGGGGGAGACACCCAGTAC.

On this clone: The germline gene is not matched at one end of the junction; a read error may be the cause. Genes and germline come from the mouse. The read ends 1 residue before the CDR3 terminus; that terminus is restored from the germline J gene. Other DNA sequences within the sample encode an identical CDR3. The chain recombines TRBV31 with TRBJ1-3; D is uncertain. The CDR3 spans 13 residues. Germline CDR1 is GKSSPN and CDR2 is SITVG. CDR3 DNA, as far as it was read: TGCGCCTGGAGCCCATATTCTGGAAATACGCTCTAT. The encoded protein is CAWSPYSGNTLY. The full CDR3 protein reads CAWSPYSGNTLYF.

As to this clone: Mouse gene names apply. The CDR3 is cut off 1 residue early in the read; its end comes from the germline J gene. The gene calls are TRBV13-3 and TRBJ2-7; 7 nucleotides agree with TRBD1. The CDR3 contains 12 residues. With 4 bases clipped from V and 4 bases from J, the junction kept 2 bases outside the gene matches. Germline values: CDR1 NNHDY, CDR2 SYVADS. This CDR3 reads CASSLGQYEQYF. The CDR3 bases that were read are TGTGCCAGCAGTTTGGGACAGTATGAACAGTAC.

This clone was detected only once. Gene names follow the mouse nomenclature. Read sequence stops 1 residue before the CDR3 end, and the germline J gene provides the missing end. The chain joins TRBV1 to TRBJ1-2, with TRBD1 identical over 9 bases. The CDR3 is 14 residues long. The germline CDR1 and CDR2 sequences are NSQYPW and LRSPGD (reference sequence). Germline trimming cut 3 bases from V and 2 bases from J; bases unmatched to any gene: 1. CDR3 DNA, as far as it was read: TGCACCTGCAGTGCCGGGACAGGGAACTCCGACTACACC. This encodes CTCSAGTGNSDYT. In full, the CDR3 reads CTCSAGTGNSDYTF.

On this clone itself: Gene names are the mouse ones. The read terminates 1 residue before the CDR3 end, so the remaining end is supplied by the germline J gene. The chain is built from TRBV13-1 and TRBJ1-4; TRBD1 matches 8 bases. V lost 6 bases to trimming and J lost 6 bases; unmatched junction nucleotides: 7. CDR3 length: 14 amino acids. Germline V gene data show CDR1 as NSHNY and CDR2 as SYGAGN. CDR3: CASTTGGGDERLFF. Incomplete CDR3 DNA: TGTGCCAGCACTACAGGGGGAGGGGACGAAAGATTATTT.

This clone was recorded a few times. Gene names denote mouse genes. Sequencing ends 1 residue short of the CDR3 end; the germline J gene provides the rest. This sequence joins TRBV2 and TRBJ2-7; 8 bases agree with TRBD2. The CDR3 is made up of 15 amino acids. From germline, CDR1 is LGHNA and CDR2 YSYQKL. Unmatched junction bases numbered 8, after V lost 0 bases and J lost 7 bases. Here the CDR3 reads CASSQDSWGGREQYF. CDR3 bases read: TGTGCCAGCAGCCAAGATTCATGGGGGGGGAGGGAACAGTAC.

With respect to this clone: Genes and germline come from the mouse. The read finishes 1 residue shy of the CDR3 end, and the germline J gene is used to complete it. The J gene is TRBJ2-7, the V gene TRBV13-2, with no clear D. CDR1 NNHNN and CDR2 SYGAGS come from the germline V gene (reference sequence). This CDR3 is 10 amino acids long. V lost 3 bases, J lost 5 bases, and 3 bases lay in between. Incomplete CDR3 DNA: TGTGCCAGCGGTGCGGATGAACAGTAC. It yields the protein CASGADEQY. The full-length CDR3 reads as CASGADEQYF.

Notes on this clone: Germline and genes: mouse. The read terminates 1 residue ahead of where the CDR3 ends, so the germline J gene completes it. V usage is TRBV12-2 and J usage is TRBJ2-1, with 7 bases fitting TRBD1. Germline assignment: CDR1 SGHLS and CDR2 HYDKME. Unmatched junction bases numbered 0, after V lost 2 bases and J lost 3 bases. The CDR3 is 13 residues long. CDR3 bases read: TGTGCCAGCTCTCCAGGGGGCTATGCTGAGCAGTTC. It encodes CASSPGGYAEQF. The CDR3 in full is CASSPGGYAEQFF.

Notes on this clone: Gene labels here are mouse ones. The DNA read from the CDR3 is TGTGCTAGCAGTTTCCCACAAAGTCAAAACACCTTGTAC. This encodes CASSFPQSQNTLY. The full CDR3 protein is CASSFPQSQNTLYF. V usage is TRBV29 and J usage is TRBJ2-4; unclear D gene. Read coverage stops 1 residue before the CDR3 terminus; the germline J gene supplies the remainder. Trimming removed 3 bases from V and 0 bases from J, with 7 bases in between. The CDR3 length is 14 residues. From germline, CDR1 is MSHET and CDR2 SYDVDS. Combining the CDR3 with reference TRBV29 and TRBJ2-4 gives the whole variable domain DMKVTQMPRYLIKRMGENVLLECGQDMSHETMYWYRQDPGLGLQLIYISYDVDSNSEGDIPKGYRVSRKKREHFSLILDSAKTNQTSVYFCASSFPQSQNTLYFGAGTRLSVL.

Concerning this clone itself: Mouse germline and gene names are used. Coverage ceases 1 residue before the CDR3 finishes, and the germline J gene fills in the end. V is TRBV13-1 and J is TRBJ2-3; 11 bases align to TRBD2. Germline assignment: CDR1 NSHNY and CDR2 SYGAGN. The CDR3 loop spans 13 amino acids. The V and J ends lost 10 bases and 3 bases, in that order; junction bases with no gene match: 4. The sequenced CDR3 bases are TGTGCCTTCCGGGACTGGGGGGCAGAAACGCTGTAT. Its protein product is CAFRDWGAETLY. The complete CDR3 protein is CAFRDWGAETLYF.

This clone was observed a handful of times. Genes and germline come from the mouse. The CDR3 is cut off 1 residue early in the read; its end comes from the germline J gene. This chain connects TRBV16 to TRBJ1-5; TRBD1 is a possible D gene (5 bases). This CDR3 spans 13 amino acids. V lost 5 bases, J lost 2 bases, and 7 bases lay in between. Germline V gene sequence: CDR1 SGHSA, CDR2 FRNQAP. The sequenced part of the CDR3 DNA is TGTGCAAGCAGCCAGACAGACAACCAGGCTCCGCTT. Its protein is CASSQTDNQAPL. The entire CDR3 protein reads CASSQTDNQAPLF. Looking up the rest from reference TRBV16 and TRBJ1-5 gives the full variable domain: NAGVIQTPRHKVTGKGQEATLWCEPISGHSAVFWYRQTIVQGLEFLTYFRNQAPIDDSGMPKERFSAQMPNQSHSTLKIQSTQPQDSAVYLCASSQTDNQAPLFGEGTRLSVL.

With respect to this clone: Any gene name here is a mouse gene name. The covered CDR3 bases are TGCTCCAGCAGTCAATTACAGGGTAGTGCAGAAACGCTGTAT. It yields the protein CSSSQLQGSAETLY. The full CDR3 reads CSSSQLQGSAETLYF. The chain links TRBV23 to TRBJ2-3; TRBD1, the D gene given by the table, was not confirmed from the DNA. The CDR3 goes on 1 residue after the read ends, and that part is filled in from the germline J gene. Germline V gene lookup returns CDR1 KGHTA and CDR2 FQNQQP. This CDR3 comprises 15 residues.

Turning to this clone: These gene names are mouse names. The CDR3 bases that were read are TGTGCTAGCAGAGGACTGGGGGATGCAGAAACGCTGTAT. It is translated as CASRGLGDAETLY. The CDR3 as a whole reads CASRGLGDAETLYF. The V gene is TRBV21, the J gene TRBJ2-3, with 10 bases aligning to TRBD2. The read gets to within 1 residue of the CDR3 end, and the germline J gene fills in the rest. TRBV21 is known as an ORF, though its function is uncertain. With V trimmed by 6 bases and J by 2 bases, 2 bases remained unmatched. The CDR3 sequence is 14 residues long.

Points on this clone: Mouse gene names apply. Read sequence stops 1 residue before the CDR3 end, and the germline J gene provides the missing end. Distinct nucleotide sequences in the sample also encode this CDR3. The chain is built from TRBV13-2 and TRBJ2-4, with no clear D. Germline CDR1 NNHNN, CDR2 SYGAGS (reference sequence). V lost 0 bases and J 1 base, leaving 3 bases between the germline ends. The CDR3 is 13 amino acids. The covered CDR3 bases are TGTGCCAGCGGTGATGCGGGTCAAAACACCTTGTAC. Translation: CASGDAGQNTLY. The full-length CDR3 reads as CASGDAGQNTLYF.

As concerns this clone: The gene names given are mouse names. The read falls 1 residue short of the CDR3 end, and the missing part is taken from the germline J gene. This sequence joins TRBV31 and TRBJ2-7; D not resolved. CDR3 length equals 13 residues. CDR1 GKSSPN and CDR2 SITVG come from the germline V gene. Between the trimmed V and J ends, which lost 3 bases and 1 base, there was a span of 10 bases. CDR3 bases read: TGTGCCTGGAGCCTTGACATATCCTATGAACAGTAC. This translates into CAWSLDISYEQY. The full CDR3 is CAWSLDISYEQYF. Looking up the rest from reference TRBV31 and TRBJ2-7 gives the full variable domain: AQTIHQWPVAEIKAVGSPLSLGCTIKGKSSPNLYWYWQATGGTLQQLFYSITVGQVESVVQLNLSASRPKDDQFILSTEKLLLSHSGFYLCAWSLDISYEQYFGPGTRLTVL.

In its sample, this clone was seen once. The gene names given are mouse names. The sequenced part of the CDR3 DNA is TGCACCTGCAGTGCAGACCGGGGAGACACCCAGTAC. It is translated as CTCSADRGDTQY. The entire CDR3 is CTCSADRGDTQYF. The V and J genes are TRBV1 and TRBJ2-5, with unresolved D. The read ends 1 residue shy of where the CDR3 ends; the end is completed using the germline J gene. The CDR3 runs 13 residues. Germline-derived CDR1 and CDR2 are NSQYPW and LRSPGD (reference sequence). The V end was cut by 0 bases, the J end by 5 bases, with 6 bases between.

This clone was picked up a small number of times. These gene names are mouse names. The DNA ends 1 residue before the CDR3 does, and the rest of the CDR3 is filled in from the germline J gene. Within the sample, other DNA sequences also encode this same CDR3. The chain links TRBV20 to TRBJ1-4; 7 positions agree with TRBD1. V gave up 5 bases and J gave up 4 bases; unmatched junction bases: 4. Germline lookup yields CDR1 GFQATS and CDR2 STVNSAI. The CDR3 has 13 residues. The sequenced part of the CDR3 DNA is TGTGGTGCTCGCACAGGGGTCAACGAAAGATTATTT. It is translated as CGARTGVNERLF. The full CDR3 protein is CGARTGVNERLFF.

Concerning this clone itself: Gene names and germline match the mouse. The CDR3 end lies 1 residue beyond the end of the read and is filled in from the germline J gene. The chain has TRBV26 and TRBJ1-4, with TRBD1 matching over 10 bases. Looked up from germline, CDR1 is KGHPV and CDR2 is FQNQEV (reference sequence). J lost 3 bases, V lost 3 bases, and 1 base had no gene match. The CDR3 is 15 residues long. Partial CDR3 DNA: TGTGCCAGCAGTCTCGGGACAGGGGCCAACGAAAGATTATTT. Its protein product is CASSLGTGANERLF. The CDR3 as a whole reads CASSLGTGANERLFF.

Comment on this clone: Germline and genes here are mouse. Read data end 1 residue before the CDR3 end; the end is taken from the germline J gene. J is TRBJ2-3 and V is TRBV16; 10 bases agree with TRBD2. Germline trimming cut 5 bases from V and 4 bases from J; bases unmatched to any gene: 3. The CDR3 covers 14 residues. Germline CDR1 is SGHSA and CDR2 is FRNQAP. Partial CDR3 DNA: TGTGCAAGCAGCCGGCTGGGGGGGCCAGAAACGCTGTAT. Residues: CASSRLGGPETLY. The entire CDR3 sequence reads CASSRLGGPETLYF.